The source of this TCR beta chain is a study of immune evolution from preneoplasia to lung adenocarcinoma. In germline, CDR1 is MDHEN, CDR2 SYDVKM. V was clipped by 2 bases and J by 4 bases, with 11 bases between them. The CDR3 is 14 residues long. The method was immunoSEQ multiplex PCR; TCRdb's version includes in-frame clones alone and lacks a portion of them. Of about 10,000 clones listed, 78% are singletons. Sequenced input: FFPE minimally invasive lung adenocarcinoma tissue. The sequence derives from a person aged 55-80 years with lung adenocarcinoma. This rearrangement joins TRBV28 to TRBJ1-1; maybe TRBD1 (6 bases). The CDR3 is CASSLPAGVTEAFF. CDR3 bases: TGTGCCAGCAGTTTACCGGCAGGGGTCACTGAAGCTTTCTTT.